The entry that follows covers one T cell receptor beta chain sequence. Its matching antigen is unknown. Being one base from a much bigger clone, this may be a read error. Other DNA sequences from this sample encode an identical CDR3 as well. People who had autoimmune disease history or systemic immunosuppression were excluded. The CDR3 totals 15 residues. The germline V gene encodes CDR1 LNHNV and CDR2 YYDKDF (reference sequence). Trimming removed 0 bases from V and 4 bases from J, with 12 bases in between. These data originate in a study of OX40 agonist ivuxolimab in advanced cancers. The study, taken as a whole, reports: By week 6 at 0.1 to 3.0 mg/kg, blood CD4+ and CD8+ T cells had expanded clonally.

Assay used: immunoSEQ multiplex PCR; TCRdb lists only in-frame clones, some missing. The sample has tens of thousands of clones; approximately 92% are singletons. The receptor was derived from an adult with an advanced solid tumor such as melanoma, head and neck, liver or kidney cancer. The chain has TRBV15 and TRBJ1-1, with D perhaps matching TRBD1 (6 bases). The sample here was CD4+ or CD8+ T cells sorted from blood, taken in a trial of the OX40 agonist ivuxolimab. The CDR3 sequence is CATSRDLGGGTEAFF. CDR3 DNA: TGTGCCACCAGCAGAGATCTGGGAGGGGGCACTGAAGCTTTCTTT.